Following are 8 T cell receptor beta chains from one sample sequenced in a study of blood T cell repertoires in COVID-19. TCRdb keeps only in-frame clones here, not all; method: immunoSEQ multiplex PCR. The sample contains some 460,000 clones, 85% to 90% of which appear only once. Sequenced material: peripheral blood. All receptors derive from a woman aged 25 to 45 with acute or convalescent COVID-19.

This clone occurred a few times. The chain carries TRBV19 and TRBJ1-6, with 9 positions matching TRBD1. The length of the CDR3 is 14 residues. Per the germline V gene, CDR1 is LNHDA and CDR2 is SQIVND (reference sequence). V lost 3 bases and J lost 11; bases outside the gene matches: 5. DNA for the CDR3: TGTGCCAGTAGTATGACAGGGGGACGGCCACCCCTCCACTTT. It is translated as CASSMTGGRPPLHF. Full variable domain (rest looked up from reference TRBV19 and TRBJ1-6): DGGITQSPKYLFRKEGQNVTLSCEQNLNHDAMYWYRQDPGQGLRLIYYSQIVNDFQKGDIAEGYSVSREKKESFPLTVTSAQKNPTAFYLCASSMTGGRPPLHFGNGTRLTVT.

This chain uses TRBV28 with TRBJ2-1; TRBD2 is a possible D gene (6 bases). Germline CDR1 MDHEN, CDR2 SYDVKM. V was clipped by 2 bases and J by 9 bases, with 11 bases between them. The CDR3 consists of 13 residues. The chain's CDR3 is CASSLQRGSEQFF. In nucleotides, the CDR3 is TGTGCCAGCAGTTTACAACGGGGGAGTGAGCAGTTCTTC.

The sample holds a few counts of this clone. This sequence joins TRBV15 and TRBJ1-4, with no clear D. The ends were cut back, 0 bases at V and 8 bases at J, with 13 bases in the middle. The CDR3 runs 15 residues. CDR1 is LNHNV and CDR2 is YYDKDF in the germline V gene (reference sequence). The CDR3 coding sequence is TGTGCCACCAGCAGAGAGTCCCTAAGTGAGGAAAAACTGTTTTTT. Its translation: CATSRESLSEEKLFF.

V usage is TRBV6-1 and J usage is TRBJ1-6, with 7 positions matching TRBD1. V gave up 2 bases and J gave up 0 bases; unmatched junction bases: 4. This CDR3 has 17 residues. The V gene's germline CDR1 is MNHNS and CDR2 SASEGT. The DNA of the CDR3 is TGTGCCAGCAGTGAAAGGACAGGCAGCTCCTATAATTCACCCCTCCACTTT. Encoded protein: CASSERTGSSYNSPLHF.

This clone was observed a single time. V is TRBV6-1 and J is TRBJ2-7, with TRBD1 matching over 7 bases. J lost 4 bases, V lost 2 bases, and 5 bases had no gene match. This CDR3 has 14 amino acids. Germline V CDR1 and CDR2: MNHNS, SASEGT. DNA of the CDR3: TGTGCCAGCAGTGAACAGGGGGTCTTATACGAGCAGTACTTC. It encodes CASSEQGVLYEQYF.

This clone was seen a single time. The germline gene is not matched at one end of the junction; a read error may be the cause. The V and J genes are TRBV9 and TRBJ2-1; TRBD2 matches at 8 bases. The germline gives CDR1 SGDLS, CDR2 YYNGEE. The CDR3 covers 14 residues. The CDR3 DNA reads as TGTGCCAGCAGCGCAAATGGAGGACTAGCTCTAGGCGTCTTC. Translation: CASSANGGLALGVF.

The V and J genes are TRBV5-6 and TRBJ2-7; TRBD1 might be the D (6 bases). CDR1 SGHDT and CDR2 YYEEEE come from the germline V gene. This CDR3 has 15 amino acids. Trimming cost V 0 bases and J 7 bases, with 17 bases left between them. The CDR3 loop reads CASSLGAGAPREQYF. The DNA of the CDR3 is TGTGCCAGCAGCTTGGGAGCAGGGGCCCCGCGGGAGCAGTACTTC.

This chain uses TRBV2 with TRBJ1-4; maybe TRBD1 (6 bases). Trimming shortened V by 0 bases and J by 12 bases, and 17 bases separated the two germline ends. CDR3 size: 15 residues. Germline assignment: CDR1 SNHLY and CDR2 FYNNEI. The chain's CDR3 is CASSEAEAGAVELFF. The CDR3 DNA sequence: TGTGCCAGCAGTGAAGCGGAGGCAGGGGCGGTCGAACTGTTTTTT. The whole variable domain, filled in from reference TRBV2 and TRBJ1-4, reads EPEVTQTPSHQVTQMGQEVILRCVPISNHLYFYWYRQILGQKVEFLVSFYNNEISEKSEIFDDQFSVERPDGSNFTLKIRSTKLEDSAMYFCASSEAEAGAVELFFGSGTQLSVL.